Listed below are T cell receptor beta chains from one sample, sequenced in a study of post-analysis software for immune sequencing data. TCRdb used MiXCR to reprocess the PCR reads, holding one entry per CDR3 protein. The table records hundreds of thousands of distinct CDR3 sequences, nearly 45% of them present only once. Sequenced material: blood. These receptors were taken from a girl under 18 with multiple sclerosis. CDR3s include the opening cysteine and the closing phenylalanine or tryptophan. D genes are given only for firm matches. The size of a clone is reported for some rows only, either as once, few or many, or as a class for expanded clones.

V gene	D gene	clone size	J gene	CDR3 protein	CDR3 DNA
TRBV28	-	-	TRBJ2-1	CASSPALNNEQFF	TGTGCCAGCAGCCCGGCCTTGAACAATGAGCAGTTCTTC
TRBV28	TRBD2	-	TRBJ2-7	CASSFPLTGTSGRAYEQYF	TGTGCCAGCAGTTTTCCCCTAACCGGGACTAGCGGGAGGGCCTACGAGCAGTACTTC
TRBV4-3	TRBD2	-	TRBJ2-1	CASSQAAGRSNEQFF	TGCGCCAGCAGCCAAGCAGCGGGAAGGTCTAATGAGCAGTTCTTC
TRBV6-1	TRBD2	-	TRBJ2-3	CASSRQAIAGGPSTDTQYF	TGTGCCAGCAGCCGCCAAGCTATAGCGGGAGGCCCCTCCACAGATACGCAGTATTTT
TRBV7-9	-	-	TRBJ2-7	CASSLETPYEQYF	TGTGCCAGCAGCTTAGAGACCCCGTACGAGCAGTACTTC
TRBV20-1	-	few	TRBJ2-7	CSASATRGGEQYF	TGCAGTGCTAGTGCAACCCGGGGAGGAGAGCAGTACTTC
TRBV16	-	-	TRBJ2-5	CASTSVWKETQYF	TGTGCCAGCACCTCCGTTTGGAAAGAGACCCAGTACTTC
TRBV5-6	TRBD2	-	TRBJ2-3	CASSTRLAGVSTDTQYF	TGTGCCAGCAGCACGCGACTAGCGGGAGTAAGCACAGATACGCAGTATTTT
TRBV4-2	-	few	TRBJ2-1	CASSLAEFDNEQFF	TGTGCCAGCAGCCTAGCGGAGTTCGACAATGAGCAGTTCTTC
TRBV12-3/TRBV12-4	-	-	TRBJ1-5	CASSDGTVTPQHF	TGTGCCAGCAGTGATGGGACGGTCACACCCCAGCATTTT
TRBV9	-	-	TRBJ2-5	CASSAGGQYNGETQYF	TGTGCCAGCAGCGCCGGAGGACAGTACAATGGAGAGACCCAGTACTTC
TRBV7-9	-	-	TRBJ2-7	CASSPLEGHEQYF	TGTGCCAGCAGCCCACTGGAGGGCCACGAGCAGTACTTC
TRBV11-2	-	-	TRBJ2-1	CASTFMGEQFF	TGTGCCAGCACCTTTATGGGTGAGCAGTTCTTC
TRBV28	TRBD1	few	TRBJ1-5	CASRDRARVGQPQHF	TGTGCCAGTCGGGACAGGGCGCGCGTTGGTCAGCCCCAGCATTTT
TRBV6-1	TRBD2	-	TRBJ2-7	CASREGGSRRLYEQYF	TGTGCCAGCAGAGAAGGCGGGAGCCGTCGGCTCTACGAGCAGTACTTC
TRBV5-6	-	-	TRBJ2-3	CASRSADTQYF	TGTGCCAGCAGATCTGCAGATACGCAGTATTTT
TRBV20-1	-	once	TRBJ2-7	CSAREVFYEQYF	TGCAGTGCTAGAGAGGTATTCTACGAGCAGTACTTC
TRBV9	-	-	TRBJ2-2	CASSARTEQNTGELFF	TGTGCCAGCAGCGCGCGGACAGAGCAGAACACCGGGGAGCTGTTTTTT
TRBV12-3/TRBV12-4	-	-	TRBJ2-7	CASSLYCTGGDEQYF	TGTGCCAGCAGTTTATACTGTACAGGGGGGGACGAGCAGTACTTC
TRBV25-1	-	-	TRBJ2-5	CASSDLLGTAQETQYF	TGTGCCAGCAGTGATCTCCTCGGGACCGCTCAGGAGACCCAGTACTTC
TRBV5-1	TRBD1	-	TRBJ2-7	CASSAGTGGGEQYF	TGCGCCAGCAGCGCCGGGACAGGGGGTGGCGAGCAGTACTTC
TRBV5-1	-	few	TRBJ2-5	CASSAGQQETQYF	TGCGCCAGCAGCGCGGGACAGCAAGAGACCCAGTACTTC
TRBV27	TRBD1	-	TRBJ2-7	CASNRRGNSYEQYF	TGTGCCAGCAACCGCAGGGGGAACTCCTACGAGCAGTACTTC
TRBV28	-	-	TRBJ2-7	CASSGAGRRGYEQYF	TGTGCCAGCAGTGGGGCAGGCCGTCGCGGTTACGAGCAGTACTTC
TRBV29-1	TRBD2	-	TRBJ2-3	CSVEDGGGGLAGLLTTDTQYF	TGCAGCGTTGAAGATGGTGGGGGGGGACTAGCGGGACTCCTGACCACAGATACGCAGTATTTT
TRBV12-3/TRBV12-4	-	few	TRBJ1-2	CASSLSGLIYGYTF	TGTGCCAGCAGTTTGTCCGGGCTGATCTATGGCTACACCTTC
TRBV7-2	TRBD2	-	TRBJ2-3	CASSLRTSGISTDTQYF	TGTGCCAGCAGCTTACGGACTAGCGGGATAAGCACAGATACGCAGTATTTT
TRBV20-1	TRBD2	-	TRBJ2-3	CSAREGGPAYTQYF	TGCAGTGCTAGAGAGGGAGGGCCCGCATATACGCAGTATTTT
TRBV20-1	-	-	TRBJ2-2	CSATRARELFF	TGCAGTGCTACCAGGGCCCGGGAGCTGTTTTTT
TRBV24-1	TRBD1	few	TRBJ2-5	CASSYRDRVETQYF	TGTGCCAGCAGTTACAGGGACAGGGTTGAGACCCAGTACTTC
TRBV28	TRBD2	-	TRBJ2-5	CASSLSGRASREQYF	TGTGCCAGCAGCCTTAGCGGGAGGGCCTCTAGAGAGCAGTACTTC
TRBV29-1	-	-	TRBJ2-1	CSVEDDSDYNEQFF	TGCAGCGTTGAAGATGACAGCGACTACAATGAGCAGTTCTTC
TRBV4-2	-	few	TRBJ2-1	CASSPIGVMGFREQFF	TGTGCCAGCAGCCCGATAGGGGTGATGGGGTTTCGTGAGCAGTTCTTC
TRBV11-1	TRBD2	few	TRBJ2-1	CASSPTYVILAGGSSSYNEQFF	TGTGCCAGCAGCCCCACCTATGTGATTCTAGCGGGAGGGTCTAGCTCCTACAATGAGCAGTTCTTC
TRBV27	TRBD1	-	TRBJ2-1	CASSSRQGAGNEQFF	TGTGCCAGCAGTTCCCGACAGGGGGCAGGGAATGAGCAGTTCTTC
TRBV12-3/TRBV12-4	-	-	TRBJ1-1	CASSSPGSMNTEAFF	TGTGCCAGCAGCTCACCGGGGTCTATGAACACTGAAGCTTTCTTT
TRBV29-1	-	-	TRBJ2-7	CSACLPGHLTDYEQYF	TGCAGCGCCTGTTTACCGGGACATCTCACCGACTACGAGCAGTACTTC
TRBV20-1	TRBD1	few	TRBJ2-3	CSARRQGRITDTQYF	TGCAGTGCTAGACGACAGGGGAGAATCACAGATACGCAGTATTTT
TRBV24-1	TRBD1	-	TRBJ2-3	CATTDRGADTQYF	TGTGCCACCACGGACAGGGGCGCAGATACGCAGTATTTT
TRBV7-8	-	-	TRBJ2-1	CASQDRPYNEQFF	TGTGCCAGCCAAGACAGGCCATACAATGAGCAGTTCTTC
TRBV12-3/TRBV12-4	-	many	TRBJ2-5	CASSLRRVKETQYF	TGTGCCAGCAGTTTAAGACGGGTCAAAGAGACCCAGTACTTC
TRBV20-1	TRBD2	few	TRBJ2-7	CSARDGLAGTYEQYF	TGCAGTGCTAGAGATGGGCTAGCGGGGACCTACGAGCAGTACTTC
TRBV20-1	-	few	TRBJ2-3	CSARSSGPTDTQYF	TGCAGTGCTAGATCCAGCGGTCCCACAGATACGCAGTATTTT
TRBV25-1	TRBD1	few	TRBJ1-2	CASSEGTGSGFYGYTF	TGTGCCAGCAGTGAAGGGACAGGGTCGGGATTCTATGGCTACACCTTC
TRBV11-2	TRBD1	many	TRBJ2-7	CASSLALGQTPYEQYF	TGTGCCAGCAGCTTGGCCCTGGGACAGACTCCCTACGAGCAGTACTTC
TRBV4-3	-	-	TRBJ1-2	CASSQDRQDRNYDYTF	TGCGCCAGCAGCCAAGATCGCCAGGACAGAAACTATGACTACACCTTC
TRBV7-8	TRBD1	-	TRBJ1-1	CASSAGRQGVDTEAFF	TGTGCCAGCAGCGCGGGAAGACAGGGGGTGGACACTGAAGCTTTCTTT
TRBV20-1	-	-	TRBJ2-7	CSATSVGGSYEQYF	TGCAGTGCCACCTCAGTCGGGGGCTCCTACGAGCAGTACTTC
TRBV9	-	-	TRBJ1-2	CASSVDRGIDGYTF	TGTGCCAGCAGCGTAGACCGGGGTATAGATGGCTACACCTTC
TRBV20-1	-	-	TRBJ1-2	CSARLGERGYTF	TGCAGTGCTAGACTCGGGGAGAGAGGCTACACCTTC
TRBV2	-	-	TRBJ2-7	CASSVGQIKYEQYF	TGTGCCAGCAGTGTTGGACAGATAAAATACGAGCAGTACTTC
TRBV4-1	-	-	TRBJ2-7	CASSAPGGPEQYF	TGCGCCAGCAGCGCCCCAGGGGGGCCCGAGCAGTACTTC
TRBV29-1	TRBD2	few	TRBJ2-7	CSVALRWSSGTSPYEQYF	TGCAGCGTTGCCTTACGTTGGTCGTCCGGGACTAGTCCCTACGAGCAGTACTTC
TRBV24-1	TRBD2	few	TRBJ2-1	CATSDIGLAGYNEQFF	TGTGCCACCAGTGATATTGGACTAGCGGGATATAATGAGCAGTTCTTC
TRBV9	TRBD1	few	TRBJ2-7	CAGSQGGQGSYEQYF	TGTGCCGGCAGCCAGGGCGGACAGGGTTCCTACGAGCAGTACTTC
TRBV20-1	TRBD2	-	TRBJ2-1	CSAPGTSGRWGEQFF	TGCAGTGCACCCGGGACTAGCGGGAGGTGGGGTGAGCAGTTCTTC
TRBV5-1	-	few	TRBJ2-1	CATKRNPRDLYNEQFF	TGCGCCACAAAGCGAAATCCGCGGGACTTATACAATGAGCAGTTCTTC
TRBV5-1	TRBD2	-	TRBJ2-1	CASSPTSGRALDNEQFF	TGCGCCAGCAGCCCCACTAGCGGGAGGGCACTAGACAATGAGCAGTTCTTC
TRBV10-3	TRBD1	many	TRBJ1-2	CAVGQANYGYTF	TGTGCCGTCGGACAGGCGAACTATGGCTACACCTTC
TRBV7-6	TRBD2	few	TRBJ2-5	CASSLKFAGTSGETQYF	TGTGCCAGCAGCTTAAAATTCGCGGGGACTAGCGGGGAGACCCAGTACTTC